What follows are 23 T cell receptor beta chains derived from one specimen sequenced in a study of blood T cell repertoires in COVID-19. TCRdb's copy holds only in-frame clones and misses some; the assay was immunoSEQ multiplex PCR. This sample carries tens of thousands of clones, about 92% of them seen once, and the ten largest clones take around 0.52%. The source material was peripheral blood. These receptors came from a man aged 45-60 years with COVID-19, enrolled during active disease.

The chain employs TRBV5-8 and TRBJ2-7; a weak D match, TRBD2 (6 bases). CDR1 SGHTS and CDR2 YDEGEE come from the germline V gene. The CDR3 runs to 15 residues. The V end lost 6 bases, the J end lost 1 base, and 17 bases lay between the germline ends. CDR3 nucleotide sequence: TGTGCCAGCACCCAGTCGTGGGGGACTTCCTACGAGCAGTACTTC. The encoded protein is CASTQSWGTSYEQYF.

This clone occurred a few times. The chain recombines TRBV7-2 with TRBJ1-4, with 9 bases identical to TRBD1. V dropped 4 bases and J dropped 7; count of bases not matched to a gene: 4. Germline assignment: CDR1 SGHTA and CDR2 FQGNSA. The CDR3 is 14 amino acids. CDR3 nucleotides: TGTGCCAGCAGCTCGAGACAGGGGGTTGAAAAACTGTTTTTT. This sequence encodes CASSSRQGVEKLFF. The variable domain in full, completed from reference TRBV7-2 and TRBJ1-4, reads GAGVSQSPSNKVTEKGKDVELRCDPISGHTALYWYRQSLGQGLEFLIYFQGNSAPDKSGLPSDRFSAERTGGSVSTLTIQRTQQEDSAVYLCASSSRQGVEKLFFGSGTQLSVL.

This chain links TRBV6-2 or TRBV6-3 with TRBJ2-1; perhaps TRBD2 as D (6 bases). Trimming cost V 0 bases and J 8 bases, with 8 bases left between them. The V gene's germline CDR1 is MNHEY and CDR2 SVGEGT. The CDR3 contains 13 residues. CDR3 coding DNA: TGTGCCAGCAGTTACTCCGGGACTTATGAGCAGTTCTTC. It translates to CASSYSGTYEQFF.

V is TRBV4-1 and J is TRBJ1-5; 10 nucleotides match TRBD1. V lost 3 bases and J lost 3; bases outside the gene matches: 5. Germline V gives CDR1 MGHRA, CDR2 YSYEKL. This CDR3 comprises 16 residues. The CDR3 nucleotides are TGCGCCAGCAGCCAGGCCGGGACAGGGGCCAATCAGCCCCAGCATTTT. Residues: CASSQAGTGANQPQHF.

The chain has TRBV6-2 or TRBV6-3 and TRBJ1-5; 9 bases match TRBD1. Losses at the gene ends were 6 bases for V and 5 bases for J; bases not matched to a gene: 8. The germline V gene encodes CDR1 MNHEY and CDR2 SVGEGT. The CDR3 length is 15 residues. CDR3 DNA sequence: TGTGCCAGCAGCTGGACAGGGGAGCCCTATCAGCCCCAGCATTTT. Translation gives CASSWTGEPYQPQHF.

This clone was counted only a few times. The V gene is TRBV29-1, the J gene TRBJ2-5; TRBD1 might be the D (5 bases). With 6 bases removed from V and 4 bases from J, the gap between germline ends came to 18 bases. In germline, CDR1 is SQVTM, CDR2 ANQGSEA. The CDR3 has 14 amino acids. CDR3 sequence (DNA): TGCAGCGTCTCAGGACAAGACTTAGGAGAGACCCAGTACTTC. Encoded protein: CSVSGQDLGETQYF.

V usage is TRBV30 and J usage is TRBJ2-7, with 7 bases lining up with TRBD1. Per the germline V gene, CDR1 is GTSNPN and CDR2 is SVGIG (reference sequence). The length of the CDR3 is 13 residues. V trimming: 2 bases; J trimming: 3 bases; junction bases outside the gene matches: 4. This chain's CDR3 is CAWSRQGVYEQYF. CDR3 in DNA: TGTGCCTGGAGTAGGCAGGGGGTCTACGAGCAGTACTTC.

The chain uses TRBV4-2 and TRBJ1-6; maybe TRBD1 (5 bases). Trimming pared 0 bases from V and 3 bases from J, leaving 9 bases between. CDR3 length equals 16 residues. Germline CDR1 reads LGHNA; CDR2 reads YNFKEQ. The CDR3 protein is CASSQETAVYNSPLHF. The CDR3 DNA follows: TGTGCCAGCAGCCAAGAGACAGCCGTCTATAATTCACCCCTCCACTTT.

V and J are TRBV4-2 and TRBJ1-5, with 8 bases identical to TRBD1. The CDR3 sequence is 17 residues long. J gave up 5 bases and V 4 bases, and 13 bases lay outside the gene matches. Germline V gives CDR1 LGHNA, CDR2 YNFKEQ. In DNA form, the CDR3 reads TGTGCCAGCAGCCGGGGGGAACAGGGGGGAGCGGATCAGCCCCAGCATTTT. It encodes CASSRGEQGGADQPQHF.

The chain combines TRBV7-9 with TRBJ2-3, with 8 nucleotides matching TRBD2. V lost 3 bases to trimming and J lost 7 bases; unmatched junction nucleotides: 9. The CDR3 extends over 15 amino acids. Germline CDR1 SEHNR, CDR2 FQNEAQ (reference sequence). The CDR3 reads CASSFPGTRGYTQYF. CDR3 in DNA: TGTGCCAGCAGCTTCCCCGGGACTAGGGGATATACGCAGTATTTT.

The chain carries TRBV4-2 and TRBJ1-1, with D maybe TRBD1 (6 bases). CDR1 is LGHNA and CDR2 is YNFKEQ in the germline V gene. The CDR3 length is 14 residues. Trimming removed 6 bases from V and 1 base from J, with 12 bases in between. The CDR3 nucleotides read TGTGCCAGCAGGTCTCGGACAGAGAACACTGAAGCTTTCTTT. It translates to CASRSRTENTEAFF.

This clone was counted a few times. This chain connects TRBV6-6 to TRBJ2-7; TRBD1 is a possible D gene (6 bases). CDR1 is MNHNY and CDR2 is SVGAGI in the germline V gene (reference sequence). V was pared by 6 bases and J by 0 bases, with 12 bases between. The CDR3 runs to 14 residues. CDR3 sequence: CASSDRKYSYEQYF. The CDR3, as DNA: TGTGCCAGCAGCGACAGGAAATACTCCTACGAGCAGTACTTC.

The chain uses TRBV5-1 and TRBJ2-2; 11 nucleotides line up with TRBD2. Germline CDR1 and CDR2: SGHRS and YFSETQ. Trimming at V came to 1 base and at J to 5 bases, leaving 1 base not matched to a gene. CDR3 length: 15 residues. The CDR3: CASSLIAGGTGELFF. DNA of the CDR3: TGCGCCAGCAGCTTGATAGCGGGAGGGACCGGGGAGCTGTTTTTT.

The table lists this clone with a few counts. The rearrangement joins TRBV7-3 to TRBJ2-7, with TRBD2 identical over 9 bases. After removal of 0 bases from V and 3 bases from J, the junction contained 3 bases not matched to a gene. The CDR3 length is 15 residues. Germline values: CDR1 SGHTA, CDR2 FQGTGA. CDR3 sequence reads: CASSLTLAGSYEQYF. CDR3 nucleotide sequence: TGTGCCAGCAGCTTAACCCTAGCGGGAAGCTACGAGCAGTACTTC. Looking up the rest from reference TRBV7-3 and TRBJ2-7 gives the full variable domain: GAGVSQTPSNKVTEKGKYVELRCDPISGHTALYWYRQSLGQGPEFLIYFQGTGAADDSGLPNDRFFAVRPEGSVSTLKIQRTERGDSAVYLCASSLTLAGSYEQYFGPGTRLTVT.

This clone occurred once. J is TRBJ2-1 and V is TRBV3-1 (or the pseudogene TRBV3-2), with TRBD1 as a possible D gene (6 bases). The V and J ends lost 3 bases and 4 bases respectively, with 13 bases between them. This CDR3 has 15 residues. The germline CDR1 and CDR2 sequences are LGHDT and YNNKEL (reference sequence). CDR3 coding DNA: TGTGCCAGCAGCCAGGGACATGAGGGGTACAATGAGCAGTTCTTC. Encoded protein: CASSQGHEGYNEQFF.

V usage is TRBV11-3 and J usage is TRBJ2-1; D uncertain. V was pared by 4 bases and J by 8 bases, with 15 bases between. The V gene's germline CDR1 is SGHNT and CDR2 YENEEA. The CDR3 covers 14 residues. CDR3 region: CASSSGEVYDEQFF. The CDR3 DNA reads TGTGCCAGCAGCTCTGGCGAGGTCTATGATGAGCAGTTCTTC.

The chain has TRBV5-1 and TRBJ1-5; a possible D gene is TRBD1 (6 bases). This CDR3 contains 15 residues. Trimming shortened V by 2 bases and J by 3 bases, and 12 bases separated the two germline ends. Per the germline V gene, CDR1 is SGHRS and CDR2 is YFSETQ. The CDR3 spells CASSLSGHINQPQHF. CDR3 nucleotide sequence: TGCGCCAGCAGCTTATCGGGACATATCAATCAGCCCCAGCATTTT. The variable domain in full, with the rest retrieved from reference TRBV5-1 and TRBJ1-5, is KAGVTQTPRYLIKTRGQQVTLSCSPISGHRSVSWYQQTPGQGLQFLFEYFSETQRNKGNFPGRFSGRQFSNSRSEMNVSTLELGDSALYLCASSLSGHINQPQHFGDGTRLSIL.

This chain uses TRBV12-3 or TRBV12-4 with TRBJ1-2, with D perhaps matching TRBD1 (5 bases). This CDR3 comprises 12 residues. Between the trimmed V and J ends, which lost 4 bases and 5 bases, there was a span of 8 bases. CDR3 nucleotides: TGTGCCAGCAGTTCGGGGGAGTATGGCTACACCTTC. Translating it yields CASSSGEYGYTF.

A few counts support this clone. The CDR3 DNA sequence: TGTGCCAGCAGCTTAGATGTGGGAGATGGAAACACCATATATTTT. Translated: CASSLDVGDGNTIYF. The rearrangement uses TRBV7-2 and TRBJ1-3; D not resolved. The V end was cut by 1 base, the J end by 3 bases, with 10 bases between. Germline values: CDR1 SGHTA, CDR2 FQGNSA. The CDR3 is made up of 15 amino acids.

The table lists this clone with a few counts. The chain couples TRBV5-4 to TRBJ2-7; tentative D call: TRBD1 (5 bases). Germline assignment: CDR1 SGHNT and CDR2 YYREEE (reference sequence). The V gene lost 3 bases and the J gene lost 1 base, with 14 bases spanning the gap. The CDR3 runs 15 residues. CDR3 amino acids: CASSSPKTASYEQYF. The CDR3 DNA sequence: TGTGCCAGCAGCTCGCCAAAGACAGCATCCTACGAGCAGTACTTC. Based on the CDR3 plus reference TRBV5-4 and TRBJ2-7, the full variable domain is ETGVTQSPTHLIKTRGQQVTLRCSSQSGHNTVSWYQQALGQGPQFIFQYYREEENGRGNFPPRFSGLQFPNYSSELNVNALELDDSALYLCASSSPKTASYEQYFGPGTRLTVT.

The chain carries TRBV11-2 and TRBJ2-5; D is ambiguous. Trimming removed 0 bases at V and 0 bases at J, with 8 bases between. The CDR3 length is 15 residues. CDR1 is SGHAT, CDR2 FQNNGV, per germline. CDR3 sequence: CASSLDPGYQETQYF. The CDR3 DNA follows: TGTGCCAGCAGCTTAGATCCCGGGTACCAAGAGACCCAGTACTTC.

The V gene is TRBV12-3 or TRBV12-4, the J gene TRBJ2-7, with D unresolved. The CDR3 is 11 amino acids. The V gene lost 6 bases and the J gene lost 7 bases, with 10 bases spanning the gap. Written as DNA, the CDR3 is TGTGCCAGCAGCTACTTCTCGGAGCAGTACTTC. Its protein product is CASSYFSEQYF.

The chain combines TRBV7-3 with TRBJ2-3; D gene uncertain. This CDR3 has 11 amino acids. The germline V gene encodes CDR1 SGHTA and CDR2 FQGTGA. The ends were cut back, 5 bases at V and 8 bases at J, with 8 bases in the middle. In nucleotides, the CDR3 is TGTGCCAGCAGCCCGGGTGGTACGCAGTATTTT. It translates to CASSPGGTQYF.